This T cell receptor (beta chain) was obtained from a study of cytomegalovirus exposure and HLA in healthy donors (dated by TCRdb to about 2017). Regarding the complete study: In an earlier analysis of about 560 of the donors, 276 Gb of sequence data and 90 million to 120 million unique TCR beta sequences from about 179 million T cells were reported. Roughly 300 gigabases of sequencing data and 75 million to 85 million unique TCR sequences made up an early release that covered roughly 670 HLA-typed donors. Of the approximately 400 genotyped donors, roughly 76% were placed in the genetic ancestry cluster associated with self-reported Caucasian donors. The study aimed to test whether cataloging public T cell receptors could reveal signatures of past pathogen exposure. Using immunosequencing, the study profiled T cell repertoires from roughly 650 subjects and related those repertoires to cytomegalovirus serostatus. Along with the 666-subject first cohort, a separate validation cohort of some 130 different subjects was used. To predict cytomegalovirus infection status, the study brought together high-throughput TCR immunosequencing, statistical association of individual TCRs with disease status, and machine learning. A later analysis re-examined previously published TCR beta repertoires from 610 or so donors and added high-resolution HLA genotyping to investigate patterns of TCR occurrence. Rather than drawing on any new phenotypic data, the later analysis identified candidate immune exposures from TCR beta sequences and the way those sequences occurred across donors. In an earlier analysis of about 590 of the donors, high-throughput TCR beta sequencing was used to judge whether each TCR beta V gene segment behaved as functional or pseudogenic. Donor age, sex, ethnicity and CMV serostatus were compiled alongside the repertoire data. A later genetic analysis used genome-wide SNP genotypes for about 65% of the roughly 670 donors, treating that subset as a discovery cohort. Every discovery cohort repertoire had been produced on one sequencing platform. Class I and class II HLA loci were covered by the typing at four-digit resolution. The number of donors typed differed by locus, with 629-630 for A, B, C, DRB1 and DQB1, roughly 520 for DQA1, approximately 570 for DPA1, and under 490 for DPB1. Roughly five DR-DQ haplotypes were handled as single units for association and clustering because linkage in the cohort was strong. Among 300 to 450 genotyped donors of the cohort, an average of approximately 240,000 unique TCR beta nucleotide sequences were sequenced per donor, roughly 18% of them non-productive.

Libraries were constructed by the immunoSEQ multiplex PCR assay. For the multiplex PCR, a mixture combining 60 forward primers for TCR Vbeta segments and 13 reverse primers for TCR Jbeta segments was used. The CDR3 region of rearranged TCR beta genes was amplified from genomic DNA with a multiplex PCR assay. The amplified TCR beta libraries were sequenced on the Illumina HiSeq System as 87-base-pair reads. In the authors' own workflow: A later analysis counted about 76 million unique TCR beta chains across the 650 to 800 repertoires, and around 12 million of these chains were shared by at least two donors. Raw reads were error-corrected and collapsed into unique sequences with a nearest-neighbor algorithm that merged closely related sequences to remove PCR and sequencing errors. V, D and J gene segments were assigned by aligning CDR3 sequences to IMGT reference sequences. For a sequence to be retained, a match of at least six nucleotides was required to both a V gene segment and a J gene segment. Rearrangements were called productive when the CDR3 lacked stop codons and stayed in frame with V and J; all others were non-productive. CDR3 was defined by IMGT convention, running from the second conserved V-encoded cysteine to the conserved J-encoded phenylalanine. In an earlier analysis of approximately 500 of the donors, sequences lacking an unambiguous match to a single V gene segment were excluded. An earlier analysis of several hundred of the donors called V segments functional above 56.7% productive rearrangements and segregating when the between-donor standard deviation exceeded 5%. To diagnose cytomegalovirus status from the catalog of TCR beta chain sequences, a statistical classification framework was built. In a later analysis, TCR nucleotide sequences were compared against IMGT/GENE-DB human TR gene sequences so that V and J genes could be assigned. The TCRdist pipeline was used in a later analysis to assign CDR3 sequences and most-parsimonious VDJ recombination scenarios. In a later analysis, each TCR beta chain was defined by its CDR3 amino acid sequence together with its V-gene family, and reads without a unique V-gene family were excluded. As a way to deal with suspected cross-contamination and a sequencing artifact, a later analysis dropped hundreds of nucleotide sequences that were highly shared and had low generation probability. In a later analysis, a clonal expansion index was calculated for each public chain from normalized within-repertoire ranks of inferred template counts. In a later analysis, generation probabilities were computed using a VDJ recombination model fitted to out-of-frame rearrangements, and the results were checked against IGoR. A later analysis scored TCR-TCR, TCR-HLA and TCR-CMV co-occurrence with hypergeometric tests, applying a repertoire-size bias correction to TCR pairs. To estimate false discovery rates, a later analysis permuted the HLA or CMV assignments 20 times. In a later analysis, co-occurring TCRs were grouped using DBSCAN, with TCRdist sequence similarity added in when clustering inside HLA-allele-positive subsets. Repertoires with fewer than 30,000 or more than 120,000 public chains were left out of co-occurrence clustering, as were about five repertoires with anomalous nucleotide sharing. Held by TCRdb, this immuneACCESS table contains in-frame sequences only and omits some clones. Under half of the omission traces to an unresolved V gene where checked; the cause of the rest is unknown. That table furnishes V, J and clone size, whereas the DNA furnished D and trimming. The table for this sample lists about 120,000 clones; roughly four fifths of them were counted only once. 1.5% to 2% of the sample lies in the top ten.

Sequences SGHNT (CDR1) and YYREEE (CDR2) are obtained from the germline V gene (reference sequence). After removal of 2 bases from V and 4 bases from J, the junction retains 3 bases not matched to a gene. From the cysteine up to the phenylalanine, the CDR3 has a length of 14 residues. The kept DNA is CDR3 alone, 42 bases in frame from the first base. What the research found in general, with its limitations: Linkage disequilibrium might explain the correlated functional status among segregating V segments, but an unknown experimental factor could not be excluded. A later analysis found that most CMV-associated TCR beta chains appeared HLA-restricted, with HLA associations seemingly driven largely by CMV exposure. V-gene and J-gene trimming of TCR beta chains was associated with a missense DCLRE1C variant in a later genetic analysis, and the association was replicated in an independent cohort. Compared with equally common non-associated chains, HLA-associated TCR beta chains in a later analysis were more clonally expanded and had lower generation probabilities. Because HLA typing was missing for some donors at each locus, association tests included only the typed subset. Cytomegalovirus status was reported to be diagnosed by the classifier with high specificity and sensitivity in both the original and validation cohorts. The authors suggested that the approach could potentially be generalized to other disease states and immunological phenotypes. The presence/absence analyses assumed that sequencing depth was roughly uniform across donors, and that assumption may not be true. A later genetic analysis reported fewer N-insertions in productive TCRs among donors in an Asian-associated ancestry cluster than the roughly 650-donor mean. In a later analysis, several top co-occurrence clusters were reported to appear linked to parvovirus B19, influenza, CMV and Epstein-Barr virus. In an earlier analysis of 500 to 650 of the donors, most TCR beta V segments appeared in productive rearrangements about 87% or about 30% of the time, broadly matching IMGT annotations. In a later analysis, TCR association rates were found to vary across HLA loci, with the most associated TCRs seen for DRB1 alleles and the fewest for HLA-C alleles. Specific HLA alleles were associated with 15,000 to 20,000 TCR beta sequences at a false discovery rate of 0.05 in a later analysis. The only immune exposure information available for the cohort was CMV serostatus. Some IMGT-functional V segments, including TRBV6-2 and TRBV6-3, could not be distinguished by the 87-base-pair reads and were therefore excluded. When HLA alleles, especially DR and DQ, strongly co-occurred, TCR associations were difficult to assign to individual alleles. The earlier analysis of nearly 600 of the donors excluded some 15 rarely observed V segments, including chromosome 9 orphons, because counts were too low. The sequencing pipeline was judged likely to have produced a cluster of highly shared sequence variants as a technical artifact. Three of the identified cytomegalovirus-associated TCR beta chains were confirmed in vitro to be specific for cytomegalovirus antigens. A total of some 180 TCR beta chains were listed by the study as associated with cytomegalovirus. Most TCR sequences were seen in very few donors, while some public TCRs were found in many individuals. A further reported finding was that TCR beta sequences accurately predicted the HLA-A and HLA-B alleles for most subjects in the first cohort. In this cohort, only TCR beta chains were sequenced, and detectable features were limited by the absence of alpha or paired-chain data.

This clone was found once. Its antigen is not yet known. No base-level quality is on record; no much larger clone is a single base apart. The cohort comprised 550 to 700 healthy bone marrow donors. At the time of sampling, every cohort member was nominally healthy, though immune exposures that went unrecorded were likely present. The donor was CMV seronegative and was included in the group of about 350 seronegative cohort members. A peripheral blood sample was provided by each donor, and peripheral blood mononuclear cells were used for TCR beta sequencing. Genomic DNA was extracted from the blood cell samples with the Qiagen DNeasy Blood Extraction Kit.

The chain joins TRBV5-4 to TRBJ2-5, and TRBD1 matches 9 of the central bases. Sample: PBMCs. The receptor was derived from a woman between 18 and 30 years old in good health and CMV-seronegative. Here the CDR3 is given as CASSLQGARETQYF. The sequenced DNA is TGTGCCAGCAGCTTACAGGGGGCGCGAGAGACCCAGTACTTC.